This T cell receptor (beta chain) was captured by sequencing in a study of PD-L1 blockade in urothelial cancer. Overall study: Men with urothelial cancer arising in the bladder made up twenty-five of 29 patients.

Time point indicated: peripheral blood 6 weeks after treatment start. Repertoires were generated with immunoSEQ multiplex PCR, while TCRdb's copy carries only in-frame clones and drops some. The sample includes about 19,000 clones, over 80% seen only once; the top ten take approximately 1.6%. Trimming took 4 bases from V and 3 from J, leaving 6 bases between them. This CDR3 comprises 12 residues. Germline V CDR1 and CDR2: LNHDA, SQIVND (reference sequence). The TCR originated in a man aged 45-60 years with urothelial cancer. The sample in question was PBMCs, obtained around atezolizumab (anti-PD-L1) treatment. This chain joins TRBV19 and TRBJ2-5; D is unresolved. The CDR3 loop reads CASSTREETQYF. The CDR3 coding sequence is TGTGCCAGTAGTACCCGGGAAGAGACCCAGTACTTC. The full variable domain, its missing parts supplied by reference TRBV19 and TRBJ2-5, is DGGITQSPKYLFRKEGQNVTLSCEQNLNHDAMYWYRQDPGQGLRLIYYSQIVNDFQKGDIAEGYSVSREKKESFPLTVTSAQKNPTAFYLCASSTREETQYFGPGTRLLVL.